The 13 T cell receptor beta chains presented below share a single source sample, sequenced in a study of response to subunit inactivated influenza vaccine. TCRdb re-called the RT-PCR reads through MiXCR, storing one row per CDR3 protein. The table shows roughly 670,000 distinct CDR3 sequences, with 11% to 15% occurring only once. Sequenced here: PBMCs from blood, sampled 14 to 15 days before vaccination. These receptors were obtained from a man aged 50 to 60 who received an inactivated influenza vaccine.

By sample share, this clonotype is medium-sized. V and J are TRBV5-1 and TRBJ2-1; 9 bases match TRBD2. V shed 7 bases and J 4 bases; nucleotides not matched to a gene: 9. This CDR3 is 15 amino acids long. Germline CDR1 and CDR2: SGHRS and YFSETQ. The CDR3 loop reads CASRWAGGVYNEQFF. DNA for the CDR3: TGCGCCAGCCGCTGGGCGGGGGGGGTTTACAATGAGCAGTTCTTC.

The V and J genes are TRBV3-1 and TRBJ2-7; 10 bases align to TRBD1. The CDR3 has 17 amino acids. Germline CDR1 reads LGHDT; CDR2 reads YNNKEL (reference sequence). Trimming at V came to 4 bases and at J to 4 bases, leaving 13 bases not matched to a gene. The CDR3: CASSRASTGTGVYEQYF. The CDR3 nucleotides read TGTGCCAGCAGCCGCGCCTCGACCGGGACAGGGGTGTACGAGCAGTACTTC.

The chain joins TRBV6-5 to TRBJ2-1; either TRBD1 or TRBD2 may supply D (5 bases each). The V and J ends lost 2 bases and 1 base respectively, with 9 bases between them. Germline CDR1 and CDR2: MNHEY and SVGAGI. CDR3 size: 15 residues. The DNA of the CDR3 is TGTGCCAGCAGTTACCGCAGGGAGTCCTACAATGAGCAGTTCTTC. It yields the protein CASSYRRESYNEQFF.

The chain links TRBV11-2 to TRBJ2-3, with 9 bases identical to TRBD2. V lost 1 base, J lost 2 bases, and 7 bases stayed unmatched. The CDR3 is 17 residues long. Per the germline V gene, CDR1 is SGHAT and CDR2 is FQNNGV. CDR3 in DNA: TGTGCCAGCAGCTTAGTTCGCCTAGCGGGGTCCACAGATACGCAGTATTTT. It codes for CASSLVRLAGSTDTQYF.

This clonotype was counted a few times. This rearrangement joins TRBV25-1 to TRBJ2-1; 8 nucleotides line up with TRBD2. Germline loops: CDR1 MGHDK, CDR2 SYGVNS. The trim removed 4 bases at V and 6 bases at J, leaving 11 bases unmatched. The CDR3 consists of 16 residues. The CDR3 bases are TGTGCCAGCAGTGGAACCGGGGGGGGTACCGGCAATGAGCAGTTCTTC. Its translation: CASSGTGGGTGNEQFF.

The DNA for the CDR3 is TGCAGTGCTGAACTAGCGGGGGGATCCTACGAGCAGTACTTC. Amino acids: CSAELAGGSYEQYF. This chain connects TRBV20-1 to TRBJ2-7; TRBD2 agrees at 12 bases. Trimming at V came to 5 bases and at J to 1 base, leaving 3 bases not matched to a gene. Germline assignment: CDR1 DFQATT and CDR2 SNEGSKA (reference sequence). The CDR3 contains 14 residues.

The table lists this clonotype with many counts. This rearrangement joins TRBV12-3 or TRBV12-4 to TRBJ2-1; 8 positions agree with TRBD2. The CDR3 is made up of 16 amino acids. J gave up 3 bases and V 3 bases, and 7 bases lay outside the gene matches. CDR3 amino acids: CASSLNELAVYNEQFF. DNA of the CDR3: TGTGCCAGCAGTTTGAACGAACTAGCGGTCTACAATGAGCAGTTCTTC.

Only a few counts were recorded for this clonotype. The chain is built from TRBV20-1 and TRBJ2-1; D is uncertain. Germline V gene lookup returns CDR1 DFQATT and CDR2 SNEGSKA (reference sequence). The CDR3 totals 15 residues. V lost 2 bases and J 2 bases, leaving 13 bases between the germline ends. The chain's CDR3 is CSARRAFLAYNEQFF. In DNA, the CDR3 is TGCAGTGCTAGACGGGCTTTCCTTGCCTACAATGAGCAGTTCTTC.

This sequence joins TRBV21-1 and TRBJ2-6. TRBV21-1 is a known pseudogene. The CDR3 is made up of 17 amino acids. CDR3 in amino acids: CASSEGHPSSWANVLTF. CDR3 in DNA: TGTGCCAGCAGCGAAGGACACCCGAGCTCTTGGGCCAACGTCCTGACTTTC.

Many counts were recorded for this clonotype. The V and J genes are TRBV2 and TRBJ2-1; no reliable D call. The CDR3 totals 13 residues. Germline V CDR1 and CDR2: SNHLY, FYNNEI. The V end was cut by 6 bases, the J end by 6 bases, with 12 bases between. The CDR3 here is CASSEPSSNEQFF. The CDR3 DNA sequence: TGTGCCAGCAGCGAACCTTCGAGCAATGAGCAGTTCTTC.

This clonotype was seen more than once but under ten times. In DNA form, the CDR3 reads TGTGCCAGCAGCTTAGATAACAGGCCGAACACCGGGGAGCTGTTTTTT. Translation gives CASSLDNRPNTGELFF. The rearrangement joins TRBV11-3 to TRBJ2-2; D perhaps matches TRBD1 (5 bases). V lost 0 bases and J 0 bases, leaving 8 bases between the germline ends. CDR1 SGHNT and CDR2 YENEEA come from the germline V gene. The CDR3 has 16 residues. Full variable domain (missing parts from reference TRBV11-3 and TRBJ2-2): EAGVVQSPRYKIIEKKQPVAFWCNPISGHNTLYWYLQNLGQGPELLIRYENEEAVDDSQLPKDRFSAERLKGVDSTLKIQPAELGDSAVYLCASSLDNRPNTGELFFGEGSRLTVL.

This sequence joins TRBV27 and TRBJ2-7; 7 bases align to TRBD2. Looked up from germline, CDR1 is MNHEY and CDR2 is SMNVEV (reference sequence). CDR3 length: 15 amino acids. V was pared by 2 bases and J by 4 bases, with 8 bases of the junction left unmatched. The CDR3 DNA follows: TGTGCCAGCAGTTTAGGCTCTAGCGGCAATTACGAGCAGTACTTC. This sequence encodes CASSLGSSGNYEQYF.

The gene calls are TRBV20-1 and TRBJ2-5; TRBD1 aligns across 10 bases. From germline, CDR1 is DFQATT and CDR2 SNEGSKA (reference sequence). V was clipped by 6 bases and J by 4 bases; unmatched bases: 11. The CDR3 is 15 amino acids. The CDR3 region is CSAHEWDRGGETQYF. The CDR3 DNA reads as TGCAGTGCCCATGAGTGGGACAGGGGAGGAGAGACCCAGTACTTC.